Listed here are 7 T cell receptor beta chains from one sample, sequenced in a study of monozygotic twins with inflammatory bowel disease. TCRdb re-called the 5' RACE reads and gives one entry per CDR3 protein, without DNA. Here the sample table reports 310,000 or so distinct CDR3 sequences. The specimen sequenced was blood. These receptors were taken from a human donor with ulcerative colitis or Crohn's disease, or a healthy co-twin of an affected twin (not recorded which).

The rearrangement joins TRBV19 to TRBJ1-4; the TRBD1 assignment by TCRdb is unverifiable without DNA. The germline CDR1 and CDR2 sequences are LNHDA and SQIVND (reference sequence). The CDR3 extends over 14 amino acids. The CDR3 reads CASRPGQLNEKLFF.

The genes are TRBV4-1 and TRBJ1-2. CDR1 and CDR2 from the germline V gene are MGHRA and YSYEKL. This CDR3 spans 12 amino acids. The CDR3: CASSQDSYGYTF.

CDR3: CASTRDRGKETQYF. The V call is TRBV2, the J call TRBJ2-5; the TCRdb D gene call, TRBD1, has no DNA to confirm it. The germline gives CDR1 SNHLY, CDR2 FYNNEI. This CDR3 has 14 residues.

The chain employs TRBV5-1 and TRBJ2-7; TCRdb reports TRBD1, a call that lacks DNA to check it against. The CDR3 length is 16 residues. In germline, CDR1 is SGHRS, CDR2 YFSETQ. CDR3: CASSLISGRETYEQYF.

The CDR3 protein is CASTFPQGSDTQYF. The chain recombines TRBV6-2 or TRBV6-3 with TRBJ2-3; TCRdb's assignment of TRBD2 cannot be checked, as there is no DNA. The CDR3 contains 14 residues. Looked up from germline, CDR1 is MNHEY and CDR2 is SVGEGT.

The chain combines TRBV11-1 with TRBJ1-1. The CDR3 sequence is 14 residues long. In germline, CDR1 is SGHAT, CDR2 FQDESV (reference sequence). The CDR3 reads CASSLIGSNTEAFF.

This chain joins TRBV20-1 and TRBJ2-6. Per germline, CDR1 DFQATT and CDR2 SNEGSKA (reference sequence). CDR3 size: 17 residues. CDR3 protein: CSASSEFPMSGANVLTF.